This is a list of T cell receptor beta chains from one sample in a study of identical twins. TCRdb reanalysed the 5' RACE reads using MiXCR and keeps one entry per CDR3 protein. The sample lists around 510,000 distinct CDR3 sequences, roughly an eighth occurring once. The sample was also linked to a second study, of yellow fever vaccine responses in identical twins.

The sample comprised CD4+ T cells sorted from blood. These receptors came from a woman under 30 in good health. CDR3s include the opening cysteine and the closing phenylalanine or tryptophan. A D gene is named only where the DNA matches it firmly. A row's size may be missing; if present it is once, few, many or a size class.

D gene	V gene	clone size	J gene	CDR3 protein	CDR3 DNA
TRBD1	TRBV4-3	NA	TRBJ2-2	CASSQGTGLTGELFF	TGCGCCAGCAGCCAAGGGACAGGTCTCACCGGGGAGCTGTTTTTT
NA	TRBV20-1	NA	TRBJ2-5	CSDGGQETQYF	TGCAGTGACGGGGGACAAGAGACCCAGTACTTC
NA	TRBV7-3	NA	TRBJ1-2	CASSLTTQGGYGYTF	TGTGCCAGCAGCTTAACCACACAGGGTGGCTATGGCTACACCTTC
TRBD2	TRBV25-1	few	TRBJ2-1	CASIGLAGAGNEQFF	TGTGCCAGCATCGGACTAGCGGGAGCAGGGAATGAGCAGTTCTTC
NA	TRBV5-1	few	TRBJ2-3	CASQKASADTQYF	TGCGCCAGCCAGAAAGCGAGTGCAGATACGCAGTATTTT
NA	TRBV12-3/TRBV12-4	few	TRBJ1-1	CASSLGAEAFF	TGTGCCAGCAGTTTAGGAGCTGAAGCTTTCTTT
NA	TRBV5-5	NA	TRBJ2-4	CASSPRPVKTIQYF	TGTGCCAGCAGCCCAAGGCCTGTCAAAACCATTCAGTACTTC
TRBD2	TRBV14	few	TRBJ2-3	CASSQGGGSTDTQYF	TGTGCCAGCAGCCAAGGGGGGGGGAGCACAGATACGCAGTATTTT
NA	TRBV7-2	NA	TRBJ2-3	CASSLKGPSTDTQYF	TGTGCCAGCAGCTTAAAGGGACCGTCCACAGATACGCAGTATTTT
NA	TRBV19	few	TRBJ2-7	CASNAPGLGYEQYF	TGTGCCAGTAACGCCCCGGGACTCGGATACGAGCAGTACTTC
NA	TRBV12-3/TRBV12-4	few	TRBJ2-1	CASSPRERTTNEQFF	TGTGCCAGCAGTCCCAGGGAGCGGACCACCAATGAGCAGTTCTTC